One and the same sample provided the 2 T cell receptor beta chains below, sequenced in a study of Ad26.COV2.S vaccination and SARS-CoV-2 variants. Treatment given: about 20 received Ad26.COV2.S at low or high dose, single or two shots; about 5 received placebo; per-sample allocation not given. On day 63 after the first injection, vaccine and placebo recipients gave samples. Measured with immunoSEQ multiplex PCR; TCRdb has only the in-frame clones, and not every one. The sample consists of about 440,000 clones, around 91% of them appearing once. This specimen was peripheral blood, taken in a trial of Ad26.COV2.S vaccine versus placebo. All receptors come from a person aged 18-65 years who received the Ad26.COV2.S COVID-19 vaccine or a placebo.

This clone was found once. The rearrangement uses TRBV10-3 and TRBJ1-4, with 7 positions matching TRBD1. Looked up from germline, CDR1 is ENHRY and CDR2 is SYGVKD. The CDR3 extends over 15 amino acids. Losses at the gene ends were 2 bases for V and 7 bases for J; bases not matched to a gene: 7. The CDR3 sequence is CAISEKWDRSEKLFF. DNA for the CDR3: TGTGCCATCAGTGAGAAGTGGGACAGAAGTGAAAAACTGTTTTTT.

This clone was detected a few times. V and J are TRBV19 and TRBJ1-5, with 7 bases aligning to TRBD1. In germline, CDR1 is LNHDA, CDR2 SQIVND (reference sequence). The CDR3 is made up of 15 amino acids. J gave up 0 bases and V 2 bases, and 1 base lay outside the gene matches. CDR3 in amino acids: CASSIQGVSNQPQHF. DNA of the CDR3: TGTGCCAGTAGTATACAGGGGGTTAGCAATCAGCCCCAGCATTTT.